This TCR beta chain was sequenced in a study of OX40 agonist ivuxolimab in advanced cancers. Germline CDR1 reads SGHTA; CDR2 reads FQGNSA. This CDR3 has 15 residues. The V segment lost 5 bases and the J segment 7 bases; nucleotides outside the gene matches: 11. TCRdb's table, derived via immunoSEQ multiplex PCR, lists solely in-frame clones and lacks some. The sample contains approximately 100,000 clones, around nine tenths of which appear only once. The material sequenced was CD4+ or CD8+ T cells sorted from blood, taken in a trial of the OX40 agonist ivuxolimab. This chain connects TRBV7-2 to TRBJ2-7; 10 bases map to TRBD1. The sequence was obtained from an adult with an advanced solid tumor such as melanoma, head and neck, liver or kidney cancer. In DNA, the CDR3 is TGTGCCAGCAGCGGCCGGGACAGGGGATCTATAGAGCAGTACTTC. As protein: CASSGRDRGSIEQYF. The whole variable domain, filled in from reference TRBV7-2 and TRBJ2-7, reads GAGVSQSPSNKVTEKGKDVELRCDPISGHTALYWYRQSLGQGLEFLIYFQGNSAPDKSGLPSDRFSAERTGGSVSTLTIQRTQQEDSAVYLCASSGRDRGSIEQYFGPGTRLTVT.